One and the same sample provided the 23 T cell receptor beta chains below, sequenced in a study of CD8+ T cells in alopecia areata. Reverse transcription of extracted RNA yielded cDNA, which provided the sequencing template. The data were produced by immunoSEQ multiplex PCR, yet TCRdb's version contains in-frame clones alone and is incomplete. The sample contains 140,000 to 150,000 clones, around 51% of which appear only once. The sequences come from CD4+ T cells sorted from blood, collected at week 0. Receptors were obtained from a human donor with alopecia areata.

The chain recombines TRBV29-1 with TRBJ2-3; 10 nucleotides align to TRBD2. Germline values: CDR1 SQVTM, CDR2 ANQGSEA. The CDR3 contains 15 residues. With 6 bases clipped from V and 3 bases from J, the junction kept 9 bases outside the gene matches. CDR3 protein: CSVKAAGGRTDTQYF. In DNA form, the CDR3 reads TGCAGCGTCAAGGCAGCGGGAGGGCGTACAGATACGCAGTATTTT.

This clone was observed a handful of times. The rearrangement uses TRBV30 and TRBJ1-2; 8 bases line up with TRBD1. Germline CDR1 and CDR2: GTSNPN and SVGIG (reference sequence). The J segment lost 3 bases and the V segment lost 3 bases, leaving 6 bases of the junction unmatched. The CDR3 covers 14 residues. CDR3 coding DNA: TGTGCCTGGAGCGCGCAGACAGGGGACTATGGCTACACCTTC. Protein sequence: CAWSAQTGDYGYTF.

In its sample, this clone was seen a few times. The chain has TRBV5-1 and TRBJ2-1; D is possibly TRBD2 (6 bases). From germline, CDR1 is SGHRS and CDR2 YFSETQ. The ends were cut back, 0 bases at V and 8 bases at J, with 12 bases in the middle. The CDR3 sequence is 14 residues long. The CDR3 is CASSLDGRSDEQFF. DNA for the CDR3: TGCGCCAGCAGCTTGGACGGGAGATCAGATGAGCAGTTCTTC.

This chain links TRBV20-1 with TRBJ1-2; D perhaps matches TRBD1 (5 bases). Trimming removed 3 bases at V and 6 bases at J, with 8 bases between. Germline assignment: CDR1 DFQATT and CDR2 SNEGSKA (reference sequence). The CDR3 runs 11 residues. In nucleotides, the CDR3 is TGCAGTGCTAGTGCCAGGGATGGCTACACCTTC. Amino acids: CSASARDGYTF.

The gene calls are TRBV29-1 and TRBJ1-2; D remains unclear. Germline CDR1 SQVTM, CDR2 ANQGSEA. V lost 0 bases and J lost 4, with 9 bases in between. The CDR3 is 13 amino acids. The DNA for the CDR3 is TGCAGCGTTGAAGATCTTCCCTTCTATGGCTACACCTTC. Translating it yields CSVEDLPFYGYTF.

This clone showed up just a few times. The chain recombines TRBV6-1 with TRBJ2-4, with D uncertain. CDR1 is MNHNS and CDR2 is SASEGT in the germline V gene. The CDR3 has 14 residues. The ends were cut back, 8 bases at V and 0 bases at J, with 11 bases in the middle. The CDR3 nucleotides are TGTGCCAGCCGCCTGGGGATAGCCAAAAACATTCAGTACTTC. Encoded protein: CASRLGIAKNIQYF.

The CDR3 reads CASSQAEGKEDTEAFF. CDR3 coding DNA: TGTGCCAGCAGCCAAGCCGAGGGGAAGGAGGACACTGAAGCTTTCTTT. The J gene is TRBJ1-1, the V gene TRBV4-2, with TRBD1 as a possible D gene (5 bases). CDR3 length: 16 amino acids. Trimming pared 1 base from V and 3 bases from J, leaving 15 bases between. Germline CDR1 is LGHNA and CDR2 is YNFKEQ.

The rearrangement joins TRBV4-2 to TRBJ2-7; no reliable D call. V was pared by 8 bases and J by 0 bases, with 11 bases between. From germline, CDR1 is LGHNA and CDR2 YNFKEQ. The CDR3 extends over 13 amino acids. CDR3 amino acids: CASRFGSSYEQYF. The DNA of the CDR3 is TGTGCCAGCCGCTTTGGATCCTCCTACGAGCAGTACTTC.

The chain is built from TRBV6-5 and TRBJ2-4; D not resolved. V shed 5 bases and J shed 12 bases, with 14 bases lying between them. The CDR3 has 12 residues. Germline V gene lookup returns CDR1 MNHEY and CDR2 SVGAGI. CDR3 amino acids: CASSNPPGRQYF. CDR3 nucleotides: TGTGCCAGCAGTAACCCCCCGGGCCGTCAGTACTTC.

This clone has ten or more counts. The chain recombines TRBV7-9 with TRBJ2-3; maybe TRBD2 (6 bases). This CDR3 spans 13 amino acids. From germline, CDR1 is SEHNR and CDR2 FQNEAQ (reference sequence). Trimming pared 10 bases from V and 0 bases from J, leaving 11 bases between. CDR3 sequence reads: CATLGGSTDTQYF. The CDR3, as DNA: TGTGCCACCCTAGGAGGGAGCACAGATACGCAGTATTTT.

The chain employs TRBV7-2 and TRBJ1-4; D uncertain. Per the germline V gene, CDR1 is SGHTA and CDR2 is FQGNSA. Trimming cost V 0 bases and J 13 bases, with 9 bases left between them. The CDR3 covers 12 residues. CDR3 sequence reads: CASSLATGGLFF. CDR3 in DNA: TGTGCCAGCAGCTTAGCGACGGGAGGACTGTTTTTT. The full variable domain, in which reference TRBV7-2 and TRBJ1-4 provide the parts outside the CDR3, is GAGVSQSPSNKVTEKGKDVELRCDPISGHTALYWYRQSLGQGLEFLIYFQGNSAPDKSGLPSDRFSAERTGGSVSTLTIQRTQQEDSAVYLCASSLATGGLFFGSGTQLSVL.

The chain combines TRBV5-1 with TRBJ1-1, with D possibly being TRBD1 (5 bases). The CDR3 is made up of 14 amino acids. The V end lost 0 bases, the J end lost 3 bases, and 9 bases lay between the germline ends. CDR1 is SGHRS, CDR2 YFSETQ, per germline. The CDR3 spells CASSLEGADTEAFF. CDR3 DNA: TGCGCCAGCAGCTTGGAAGGGGCCGACACTGAAGCTTTCTTT.

The rearrangement uses TRBV9 and TRBJ2-6; D gene ambiguous. Looked up from germline, CDR1 is SGDLS and CDR2 is YYNGEE. Trimming took off 4 bases at V and 0 bases at J, with 11 bases between the two ends. CDR3 length: 16 residues. The CDR3 loop is CASSSKMSSGANVLTF. For the CDR3, the DNA is TGTGCCAGCAGCTCCAAGATGAGCTCTGGGGCCAACGTCCTGACTTTC.

The chain joins TRBV7-2 to TRBJ1-1; unclear D gene. CDR3 length equals 12 residues. Germline assignment: CDR1 SGHTA and CDR2 FQGNSA. V shed 4 bases and J shed 3 bases, with 6 bases lying between them. CDR3 amino acids: CASSYADTEAFF. CDR3 coding DNA: TGTGCCAGCAGCTACGCGGACACTGAAGCTTTCTTT.

The chain has TRBV18 and TRBJ1-2; unclear D gene. V was shortened by 0 bases and J by 2 bases, with 7 bases between the two germline ends. The CDR3 is 14 amino acids. Per germline, CDR1 KGHSH and CDR2 LQKENI. The CDR3 is CASSPPGQNYGYTF. The CDR3 DNA reads as TGTGCCAGCTCACCACCCGGTCAGAACTATGGCTACACCTTC.

This chain joins TRBV30 and TRBJ2-1; D call uncertain. The V and J ends lost 4 bases and 7 bases respectively, with 11 bases between them. Per the germline V gene, CDR1 is GTSNPN and CDR2 is SVGIG (reference sequence). This CDR3 is 12 amino acids long. CDR3 bases: TGTGCCTGGAATCGAGGTTATAATGAGCAGTTCTTC. The encoded protein is CAWNRGYNEQFF.

The chain couples TRBV7-2 to TRBJ1-5; D is undetermined. Germline lookup yields CDR1 SGHTA and CDR2 FQGNSA. Trimming shortened V by 3 bases and J by 4 bases, and 10 bases separated the two germline ends. This CDR3 is built from 14 residues. CDR3 loop: CASSFRGPNQPQHF. CDR3 coding DNA: TGTGCCAGCAGCTTCCGCGGACCTAATCAGCCCCAGCATTTT.

The chain recombines TRBV5-5 with TRBJ2-5; D is undetermined. V lost 5 bases, J lost 5 bases, and 10 bases lay in between. Germline CDR1 SGHKS, CDR2 YYEKEE (reference sequence). This CDR3 contains 12 residues. DNA of the CDR3: TGTGCCAGCAGTTTAATTCCGGAGACCCAGTACTTC. Protein: CASSLIPETQYF.

The chain couples TRBV10-3 to TRBJ1-2, with 9 bases fitting TRBD1. The CDR3 is made up of 14 amino acids. Germline V gene sequence: CDR1 ENHRY, CDR2 SYGVKD. The V segment lost 11 bases and the J segment 4 bases; nucleotides outside the gene matches: 11. The CDR3 sequence: CAARSGTGFYGYTF. CDR3 sequence (DNA): TGTGCCGCCCGCTCCGGGACAGGGTTCTATGGCTACACCTTC.

This chain's CDR3 is CASSLVGQPQGPQHF. CDR3 sequence (DNA): TGTGCCAGCAGTTTAGTCGGTCAGCCTCAAGGGCCCCAGCATTTT. J is TRBJ1-5 and V is TRBV28; D unresolved. Germline V gene sequence: CDR1 MDHEN, CDR2 SYDVKM. V was cut by 2 bases and J by 9 bases, with 17 bases left in between. This CDR3 comprises 15 residues.

The gene calls are TRBV2 and TRBJ2-3; D is uncertain. Between the trimmed V and J ends, which lost 8 bases and 6 bases, there was a span of 9 bases. This CDR3 region has 11 residues. The germline gives CDR1 SNHLY, CDR2 FYNNEI. CDR3 sequence: CASGLADTQYF. CDR3 DNA sequence: TGTGCCAGCGGTCTTGCGGATACGCAGTATTTT.

The chain combines TRBV7-2 with TRBJ2-7, with TRBD2 matching over 8 bases. After removal of 5 bases from V and 13 bases from J, the junction contained 16 bases not matched to a gene. The CDR3 runs 14 residues. Germline V gene lookup returns CDR1 SGHTA and CDR2 FQGNSA. CDR3: CASSGQRESLPYYF. CDR3 bases: TGTGCCAGCAGCGGACAGCGGGAGTCCCTACCATACTACTTC.

V and J are TRBV13 and TRBJ2-6; D is undetermined. Germline lookup yields CDR1 PRHDT and CDR2 FYEKMQ (reference sequence). Trimming left V 5 bases short and J 4 bases short, with 6 bases between. The CDR3 extends over 13 amino acids. The CDR3 nucleotides are TGTGCCAGCAGCCCCGTGGGGGCCAACGTCCTGACTTTC. Amino acid sequence: CASSPVGANVLTF.